What follows are 23 T cell receptor beta chains derived from one specimen sequenced in a study of blood T cell repertoires in COVID-19 (dated by TCRdb to 2019 to 2021). Receptor libraries were prepared by the immunoSEQ multiplex PCR assay. Imported from immuneACCESS, the table was reduced by TCRdb to in-frame sequences with V and J called. These copies leave out some clones; in studies compared against another copy, an unresolved V gene accounts for under half, and the cause of the remainder is not known. This sample gives roughly 180,000 clones in total; approximately 89% of them show up just once. In total, the top ten clones hold around 7.5% of the sample. Sequenced: peripheral blood. These receptors were collected from a woman between 55 and 75 years old with acute or convalescent COVID-19.

The rearrangement links TRBV6-5 to TRBJ1-5, with 10 positions matching TRBD1. This CDR3 contains 14 residues. Germline values: CDR1 MNHEY, CDR2 SVGAGI. V was pared by 6 bases and J by 7 bases, with 6 bases of the junction left unmatched. The CDR3 sequence is CASSGTGEGQPQHF. The DNA of the CDR3 is TGTGCCAGCAGCGGGACAGGGGAGGGACAGCCCCAGCATTTT.

This clone was observed a few times. The V call is TRBV7-9, the J call TRBJ1-2; D is unclear. V was shortened by 1 base and J by 7 bases, with 10 bases between the two germline ends. CDR1 SEHNR and CDR2 FQNEAQ come from the germline V gene (reference sequence). The CDR3 extends over 13 amino acids. This CDR3 reads CASSLGDTGGYTF. In DNA form, the CDR3 reads TGTGCCAGCAGCTTAGGTGACACCGGTGGCTACACCTTC.

The rearrangement joins TRBV12-3 or TRBV12-4 to TRBJ1-4; possibly TRBD1 for D (6 bases). This CDR3 is 13 amino acids long. V was trimmed by 6 bases and J by 8 bases, leaving 13 bases between them. CDR3 nucleotide sequence: TGTGCCAGCAGCCCGACAGGAAGCGAAAAACTGTTTTTT. Protein product: CASSPTGSEKLFF.

The V and J genes are TRBV27 and TRBJ2-1, with 9 bases fitting TRBD2. CDR3 length equals 16 residues. V lost 6 bases and J lost 2; bases outside the gene matches: 8. In germline, CDR1 is MNHEY, CDR2 SMNVEV (reference sequence). CDR3 coding DNA: TGTGCCAGCAGCCGCATAACTAGCGGGCCCTACAATGAGCAGTTCTTC. Its protein is CASSRITSGPYNEQFF.

V is TRBV7-2 and J is TRBJ2-5, with D perhaps TRBD2 (6 bases). This CDR3 is built from 14 residues. Germline V gives CDR1 SGHTA, CDR2 FQGNSA. V gave up 4 bases and J gave up 5 bases, with 14 bases separating them. CDR3 DNA sequence: TGTGCCAGCAGCTCGGACTACCATCGGGAGACCCAGTACTTC. Protein: CASSSDYHRETQYF.

The genes are TRBV5-4 and TRBJ1-4, with D uncertain. Trimming took 0 bases from V and 9 from J, leaving 9 bases between them. The CDR3 has 13 amino acids. Germline CDR1 SGHNT, CDR2 YYREEE (reference sequence). As DNA, the CDR3 is TGTGCCAGCAGCTTGGTAGGAGAGAAAAAACTGTTTTTT. Protein sequence: CASSLVGEKKLFF.

The chain employs TRBV10-3 and TRBJ2-1; 7 bases map to TRBD2. Germline-derived CDR1 and CDR2 are ENHRY and SYGVKD. The CDR3 totals 15 residues. V shed 4 bases and J 0 bases; nucleotides not matched to a gene: 3. DNA of the CDR3: TGTGCCATCAGTGTACTAGCGAACTCCTACAATGAGCAGTTCTTC. The encoded protein is CAISVLANSYNEQFF.

The chain employs TRBV11-2 and TRBJ2-2, with TRBD2 identical over 7 bases. With 1 base clipped from V and 5 bases from J, the junction kept 4 bases outside the gene matches. The CDR3 totals 15 residues. In germline, CDR1 is SGHAT, CDR2 FQNNGV. CDR3: CASSLGGSRTGELFF. In nucleotides, the CDR3 is TGTGCCAGCAGCTTAGGCGGGAGTAGAACCGGGGAGCTGTTTTTT.

V and J are TRBV6-6 and TRBJ1-3; no clear D gene. V shed 7 bases and J shed 0 bases, with 13 bases lying between them. This CDR3 has 15 amino acids. Germline CDR1 reads MNHNY; CDR2 reads SVGAGI (reference sequence). In nucleotides, the CDR3 is TGTGCCAGCATTAACAGCGGTTTCTCTGGAAACACCATATATTTT. Translating it yields CASINSGFSGNTIYF.

The chain links TRBV11-2 to TRBJ1-2; perhaps TRBD1 as D (6 bases). The CDR3 runs to 15 residues. Germline CDR1 and CDR2: SGHAT and FQNNGV. The V end lost 2 bases, the J end lost 8 bases, and 18 bases lay between the germline ends. Written as DNA, the CDR3 is TGTGCCAGCAGCTTATACGGGGGGCGGAGTGACGGCTACACCTTC. It specifies CASSLYGGRSDGYTF.

The chain combines TRBV28 with TRBJ1-5; the D gene is possibly TRBD1 (5 bases). Germline V gene lookup returns CDR1 MDHEN and CDR2 SYDVKM. The CDR3 covers 16 residues. V dropped 2 bases and J dropped 7 bases, with 18 bases sitting between them. CDR3 protein: CASSLSRAGWGQPQHF. CDR3 bases: TGTGCCAGCAGTTTAAGTCGGGCAGGTTGGGGCCAGCCCCAGCATTTT.

The V gene is TRBV15, the J gene TRBJ2-2; D is possibly TRBD1 (5 bases). This CDR3 is 16 amino acids long. Germline lookup yields CDR1 LNHNV and CDR2 YYDKDF (reference sequence). V lost 0 bases to trimming and J lost 3 bases, with 11 bases between them. Here the CDR3 DNA reads TGTGCCACCAGCAGAGATAAGGGGCGTGACACCGGGGAGCTGTTTTTT. Translation gives CATSRDKGRDTGELFF.

The chain links TRBV11-1 to TRBJ1-6, with D hard to call. The length of the CDR3 is 14 residues. Germline assignment: CDR1 SGHAT and CDR2 FQDESV (reference sequence). Trimming stripped 4 bases from V and 9 bases from J, with 13 bases between. CDR3: CASSSRVRGSPLHF. The CDR3 DNA reads as TGTGCCAGCAGCTCCCGGGTTAGAGGTTCACCCCTCCACTTT. Using reference TRBV11-1 and TRBJ1-6 for the parts outside the CDR3, the full variable domain is EAEVAQSPRYKITEKSQAVAFWCDPISGHATLYWYRQILGQGPELLVQFQDESVVDDSQLPKDRFSAERLKGVDSTLKIQPAELGDSAMYLCASSSRVRGSPLHFGNGTRLTVT.

J is TRBJ1-2 and V is TRBV5-6; 8 bases are shared with TRBD1. The CDR3 loop spans 13 amino acids. V trimming: 4 bases; J trimming: 6 bases; junction bases outside the gene matches: 5. Germline lookup yields CDR1 SGHDT and CDR2 YYEEEE. The CDR3 nucleotides are TGTGCCAGCAGCGATACAGGGGGTAATGGCTACACCTTC. Protein: CASSDTGGNGYTF.

The chain uses TRBV28 and TRBJ2-7; 11 nucleotides match TRBD2. Trimming took 8 bases from V and 2 from J; bases not matched to a gene: 8. The CDR3 loop spans 15 amino acids. Germline CDR1 reads MDHEN; CDR2 reads SYDVKM. The CDR3 is CASFPLAGGPYEQYF. As DNA, the CDR3 is TGTGCCAGCTTTCCGTTAGCGGGAGGGCCCTACGAGCAGTACTTC.

The V and J genes are TRBV28 and TRBJ1-1; D is ambiguous. Germline V gene sequence: CDR1 MDHEN, CDR2 SYDVKM. This CDR3 region has 16 residues. V lost 3 bases and J 5 bases, leaving 19 bases between the germline ends. The CDR3 bases are TGTGCCAGCAGTTTCCAGACCCTCGGGAGAAGTACTGAAGCTTTCTTT. It yields the protein CASSFQTLGRSTEAFF.

This chain joins TRBV3-1 (or the pseudogene TRBV3-2) and TRBJ1-6; 9 positions agree with TRBD1. CDR3 length: 15 amino acids. The trim removed 4 bases at V and 7 bases at J, leaving 5 bases unmatched. CDR1 is LGHDT and CDR2 is YNNKEL in the germline V gene (reference sequence). CDR3 loop: CASSPWDRVNSPLHF. CDR3 DNA sequence: TGTGCCAGCAGCCCATGGGACAGGGTGAATTCACCCCTCCACTTT.

The chain joins TRBV9 to TRBJ2-2; 7 bases line up with TRBD2. Germline V gene sequence: CDR1 SGDLS, CDR2 YYNGEE. V trimming: 2 bases; J trimming: 1 base; junction bases outside the gene matches: 5. This CDR3 is 16 amino acids long. CDR3 region: CASSVGGGLNTGELFF. CDR3 DNA: TGTGCCAGCAGCGTCGGCGGGGGTTTGAACACCGGGGAGCTGTTTTTT.

V is TRBV2 and J is TRBJ2-1; 8 bases map to TRBD1. From germline, CDR1 is SNHLY and CDR2 FYNNEI. This CDR3 comprises 14 residues. The junction had 10 bases not matched to a gene; V was cut back by 7 bases and J by 8 bases. This CDR3 reads CASIPGQEVYEQFF. CDR3 bases: TGTGCCAGCATCCCGGGACAGGAAGTCTATGAGCAGTTCTTC. Supplemented by reference TRBV2 and TRBJ2-1, the full variable domain reads EPEVTQTPSHQVTQMGQEVILRCVPISNHLYFYWYRQILGQKVEFLVSFYNNEISEKSEIFDDQFSVERPDGSNFTLKIRSTKLEDSAMYFCASIPGQEVYEQFFGPGTRLTVL.

The chain has TRBV9 and TRBJ1-1, with 7 bases fitting TRBD1. V was clipped by 5 bases and J by 0 bases; unmatched bases: 1. This CDR3 has 13 amino acids. Per germline, CDR1 SGDLS and CDR2 YYNGEE. Written as DNA, the CDR3 is TGTGCCAGCAGTGGACAGGTGAACACTGAAGCTTTCTTT. This sequence encodes CASSGQVNTEAFF. The full variable domain, its missing parts supplied by reference TRBV9 and TRBJ1-1, is DSGVTQTPKHLITATGQRVTLRCSPRSGDLSVYWYQQSLDQGLQFLIQYYNGEERAKGNILERFSAQQFPDLHSELNLSSLELGDSALYFCASSGQVNTEAFFGQGTRLTVV.

The chain carries TRBV9 and TRBJ1-2; TRBD1 matches 9 bases. V dropped 3 bases and J dropped 7; count of bases not matched to a gene: 4. The germline V gene encodes CDR1 SGDLS and CDR2 YYNGEE. The CDR3 loop spans 13 amino acids. CDR3: CASSGQGVGGYTF. CDR3 nucleotide sequence: TGTGCCAGCAGCGGACAGGGGGTTGGTGGCTACACCTTC.

This chain uses TRBV11-2 with TRBJ2-1, with 7 nucleotides matching TRBD2. Trimming took 3 bases from V and 1 from J; bases not matched to a gene: 9. The CDR3 extends over 17 amino acids. The germline V gene encodes CDR1 SGHAT and CDR2 FQNNGV. The CDR3 DNA follows: TGTGCCAGCAGCTTCGGGGGGACGGTGGCGTCCTACAATGAGCAGTTCTTC. Its translation: CASSFGGTVASYNEQFF.

The chain couples TRBV5-1 to TRBJ2-5, with no clear D. Germline V gives CDR1 SGHRS, CDR2 YFSETQ. This CDR3 has 14 residues. Trimming took off 0 bases at V and 3 bases at J, with 9 bases between the two ends. The CDR3 sequence: CASSLGQNKETQYF. CDR3 DNA sequence: TGCGCCAGCAGCTTGGGGCAGAATAAAGAGACCCAGTACTTC.